The sequence of this T cell receptor (beta chain) was determined in a study of cytomegalovirus exposure and HLA in healthy donors. Germline assignment: CDR1 MNHEY and CDR2 SMNVEV (reference sequence). The CDR3 is 13 amino acids. Trimming stripped 6 bases from V and 1 base from J, with 9 bases between. PCR involved 60 Vbeta and 13 Jbeta primers. Here immunoSEQ multiplex PCR was the method, and the copy in TCRdb shows in-frame clones only, minus some. The sample totals around 110,000 clones; its top ten clones hold 6.5% to 7%. The chain recombines TRBV27 with TRBJ1-1; D uncertain. The sequencing input was PBMCs. The clonotype comes from a man aged 35-49 years in good health and CMV-seropositive. The CDR3 loop reads CASRPGGNTEAFF. CDR3 DNA: TGTGCCAGCAGACCCGGCGGGAACACTGAAGCTTTCTTT.